This T cell receptor (beta chain) was found in a study of T cell repertoires in aging, cancer and after chemotherapy. Study context: Donor ages fell into six groups from 30 or younger up to 70 or older.

Multiplex touch-down PCR with TRB-A/B primers amplified rearranged V-D-J TRB sequences. Each CDR3 protein is one row after TCRdb ran MiXCR on the multiplex PCR reads. The sample contains under 15,000 distinct CDR3 sequences, less than 25% of which appear only once. The CDR3 has 15 amino acids. Trimming cost V 0 bases and J 3 bases; bases outside gene matches: 3. The germline CDR1 and CDR2 sequences are SGHRS and YFSETQ. Study outcomes and limitations: In each cancer cohort, median generation probability increased across chemotherapy, suggesting thymic output rebounded.

Peripheral blood genomic DNA, not sorted cells or RNA, was the template. Worth noting for this clonotype: Its antigen remains unidentified.

The TCR comes from a human donor in good health. This chain links TRBV5-1 with TRBJ2-7; TRBD2 matches at 10 bases. Sequenced sample: blood. The CDR3 reads CASSLGLAGVYEQYF. In nucleotides, the CDR3 is TGCGCCAGCAGCTTGGGGCTAGCGGGGGTCTACGAGCAGTACTTC.